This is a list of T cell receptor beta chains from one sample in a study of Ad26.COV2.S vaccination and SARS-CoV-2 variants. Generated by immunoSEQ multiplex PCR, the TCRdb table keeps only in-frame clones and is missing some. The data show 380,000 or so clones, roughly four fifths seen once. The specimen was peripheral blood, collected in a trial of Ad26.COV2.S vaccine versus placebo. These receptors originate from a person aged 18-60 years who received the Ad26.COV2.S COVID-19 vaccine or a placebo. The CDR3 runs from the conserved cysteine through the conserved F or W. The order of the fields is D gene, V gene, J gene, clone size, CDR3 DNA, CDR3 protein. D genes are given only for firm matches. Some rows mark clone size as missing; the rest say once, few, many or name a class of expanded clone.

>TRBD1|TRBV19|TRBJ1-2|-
TGTGCCAGCGTCGACCAGGGGGCGCGCACCTTCGAAGGCTACACCTTC
CASVDQGARTFEGYTF
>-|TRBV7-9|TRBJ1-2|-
TGTGCCAGCAGCTCCACCACGACCGCAAGACTCCCCCATGGCTACACCTTC
CASSSTTTARLPHGYTF
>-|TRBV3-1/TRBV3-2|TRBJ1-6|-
TGTGCCAGCAGCCAAGGACCGCTGCGAAGGAATTCACCCCTCCACTTT
CASSQGPLRRNSPLHF
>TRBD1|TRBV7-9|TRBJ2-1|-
TGTGCCAGCAGTCGGCTGACAGGGGGCTATATCGATGAGCAGTTCTTC
CASSRLTGGYIDEQFF
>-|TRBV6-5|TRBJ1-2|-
TGTGCCAGCAGTTACACAGGAGGTGGCTACACCTTC
CASSYTGGGYTF
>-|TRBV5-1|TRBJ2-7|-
TGCGCCAGCGCAGTCGACGGACAGTTCTACGAGCAGTACTTC
CASAVDGQFYEQYF
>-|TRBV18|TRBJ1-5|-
TGTGCCAGCTCACCCTCTAGTCGAGTGGCCAATCAGCCCCAGCATTTT
CASSPSSRVANQPQHF
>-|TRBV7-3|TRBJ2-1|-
TGTGCCAGCAGCATTAGCGGCACTTACAATGAGCAGTTCTTC
CASSISGTYNEQFF
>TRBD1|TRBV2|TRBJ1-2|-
TGTGCCAGCAGATGGACAGGGAATGGCTACACCTTC
CASRWTGNGYTF
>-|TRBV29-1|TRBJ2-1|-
TGCAGCGTTGATTACCGGGGAACGCCTTACAATGAGCAGTTCTTC
CSVDYRGTPYNEQFF
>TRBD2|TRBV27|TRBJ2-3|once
TGTGCCAGCAGTTCACCGGGACTAGCGGGGCCTCCCCCAGATACGCAGTATTTT
CASSSPGLAGPPPDTQYF
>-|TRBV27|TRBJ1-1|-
TGTGCCAGCAGTTTAGTCCGGGGATCAACTGAAGCTTTCTTT
CASSLVRGSTEAFF
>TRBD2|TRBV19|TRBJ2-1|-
TGTGCCAGTAGTACTGGACTAGCGGGTGTCTACAATGAGCAGTTCTTC
CASSTGLAGVYNEQFF
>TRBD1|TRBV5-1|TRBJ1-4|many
TGCGCCAGCAGCTTGGAACAGGGGGGCGAAAAACTGTTTTTT
CASSLEQGGEKLFF
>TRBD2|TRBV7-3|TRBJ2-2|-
TGTGCCAGCAGGGACCCCGGACTAGCGGACACCGGGGAGCTGTTTTTT
CASRDPGLADTGELFF
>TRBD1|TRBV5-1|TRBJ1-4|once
TGCGCCAGTGCCCCCGGGACAGGGGACGGGGAAAAACTGTTTTTT
CASAPGTGDGEKLFF
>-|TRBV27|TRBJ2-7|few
TGTGCCAGCAGTTATGGAGACTCCTACGAGCAGTACTTC
CASSYGDSYEQYF
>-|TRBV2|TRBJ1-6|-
TGTGCCAGCAGAGGCGACCCCCATGGAGCCCTCCACTTT
CASRGDPHGALHF